These 6 T cell receptor beta chains were sequenced from one sample in a study of blood T cell repertoires in COVID-19. Only in-frame clones appear in the TCRdb table, and some are missing; sequencing was by immunoSEQ multiplex PCR. The profile shows roughly 390,000 clones, approximately 87% of them singletons. The sequenced sample was peripheral blood. The receptors were sampled from a woman in her twenties or thirties with COVID-19, enrolled during active disease.

This clone has only one observation. This chain joins TRBV5-1 and TRBJ2-5; 8 bases align to TRBD2. Germline CDR1 reads SGHRS; CDR2 reads YFSETQ. J gave up 3 bases and V 1 base, and 5 bases lay outside the gene matches. CDR3 length: 15 amino acids. The DNA for the CDR3 is TGCGCCAGCAGCTTGACCGGGACTAGGAAAGAGACCCAGTACTTC. Protein sequence: CASSLTGTRKETQYF.

The chain links TRBV9 to TRBJ2-1, with TRBD1 matching 10 bases. Germline CDR1 and CDR2: SGDLS and YYNGEE. After removal of 4 bases from V and 2 bases from J, the junction contained 3 bases not matched to a gene. The CDR3 spans 15 residues. CDR3 in amino acids: CASSTGTGAYNEQFF. DNA of the CDR3: TGTGCCAGCAGCACCGGGACAGGGGCCTACAATGAGCAGTTCTTC.

The CDR3 sequence is CAWSPGGRYEKLFF. CDR3 nucleotide sequence: TGTGCCTGGAGCCCGGGGGGGCGTTATGAAAAACTGTTTTTT. This chain links TRBV30 with TRBJ1-4; D may be TRBD1 (6 bases). Germline V gene sequence: CDR1 GTSNPN, CDR2 SVGIG (reference sequence). V was clipped by 3 bases and J by 6 bases, with 14 bases between them. CDR3 size: 14 residues.

The chain recombines TRBV2 with TRBJ2-2; tentatively, D is TRBD2 (5 bases). Germline V gene data show CDR1 as SNHLY and CDR2 as FYNNEI. Trimming left V 8 bases short and J 2 bases short, with 12 bases between. The CDR3 loop spans 14 amino acids. CDR3 in amino acids: CASVPGINTGELFF. Written as DNA, the CDR3 is TGTGCCAGCGTCCCGGGGATAAACACCGGGGAGCTGTTTTTT.

This clone turned up a few times. The J gene is TRBJ1-5, the V gene TRBV30, with TRBD1 as a possible D gene (5 bases). V gave up 3 bases and J gave up 4 bases, with 10 bases separating them. Germline values: CDR1 GTSNPN, CDR2 SVGIG (reference sequence). CDR3 length: 13 amino acids. CDR3 coding DNA: TGTGCCTGGAGCCCAAACAGGAATCAGCCCCAGCATTTT. Its translation: CAWSPNRNQPQHF.

The CDR3 loop reads CASSLWTGLEAFF. The CDR3 DNA reads TGTGCCAGCAGCCTCTGGACAGGGCTTGAAGCTTTCTTT. This sequence joins TRBV11-2 and TRBJ1-1; 8 nucleotides match TRBD1. The V and J ends lost 5 bases and 7 bases, in that order; junction bases with no gene match: 6. The CDR3 runs to 13 residues. Germline values: CDR1 SGHAT, CDR2 FQNNGV.